This T cell receptor (beta chain) was identified in a study of blood T cell repertoires in COVID-19. Study context: COVID-19 samples from acute and convalescent phases originated in the United States, Italy and Spain. PBMCs, B-cell-depleted T cells, or T cells were the source of the cDNA or gDNA that made up the material.

Authors' data handling: Scientists estimated how many nucleated cells there were by amplifying reference gene primers. TCRdb keeps only in-frame clones here, not all; method: immunoSEQ multiplex PCR. V and J calls and clone size follow that table, whereas D and trimming were derived from the DNA. The repertoire consists of 120,000 or so clones, with 85% to 90% occurring once and the leading ten covering less than 2%. CDR3 length: 14 residues. In germline, CDR1 is ENHRY, CDR2 SYGVKD. The ends lost 5 bases at V and 3 bases at J; junction bases unmatched: 6. This TCR was recovered from a human donor in a cohort sampled during active COVID-19. The sequencing sample was made of peripheral blood. V gene TRBV10-3 combines with J gene TRBJ2-7; 8 nucleotides agree with TRBD1. Here the CDR3 DNA reads TGTGCCATCAGTCTTGGGACAGGTAGCTACGAGCAGTACTTC. Protein sequence: CAISLGTGSYEQYF.